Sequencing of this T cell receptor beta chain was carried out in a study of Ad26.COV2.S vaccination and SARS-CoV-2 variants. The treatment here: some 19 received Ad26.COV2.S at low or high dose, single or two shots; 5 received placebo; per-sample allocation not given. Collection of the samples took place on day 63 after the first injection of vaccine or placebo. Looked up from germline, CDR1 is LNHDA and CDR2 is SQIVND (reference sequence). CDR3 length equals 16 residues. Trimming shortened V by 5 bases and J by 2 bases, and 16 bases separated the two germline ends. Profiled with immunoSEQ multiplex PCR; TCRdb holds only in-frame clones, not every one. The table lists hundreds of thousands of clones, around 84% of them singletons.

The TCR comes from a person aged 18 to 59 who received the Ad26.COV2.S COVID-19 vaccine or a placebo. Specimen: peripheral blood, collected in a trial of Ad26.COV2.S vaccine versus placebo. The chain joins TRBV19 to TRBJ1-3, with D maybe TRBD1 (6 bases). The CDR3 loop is CASSLPLQGTGNTIYF. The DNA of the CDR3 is TGTGCCAGTAGTTTACCGCTACAGGGAACTGGAAACACCATATATTTT.